This entry describes one T cell receptor beta chain. This sample was included in a study of technical replicates of blood from several donors. Germline CDR1 SGHTA, CDR2 FQGTGA. CDR3 length: 16 amino acids. The V end was cut by 1 base, the J end by 1 base, with 14 bases between. The assay was immunoSEQ multiplex PCR, and TCRdb's table has in-frame clones only and misses some. The sample carries some 85,000 clones, 96% recorded once. This receptor was taken from a human donor in good health. Sample: T cells isolated from PBMCs. V is TRBV7-3 and J is TRBJ2-7; D gene uncertain. The CDR3 loop is CASSLIHATESYEQYF. As DNA, the CDR3 is TGTGCCAGCAGCTTAATCCACGCTACCGAGTCCTACGAGCAGTACTTC.